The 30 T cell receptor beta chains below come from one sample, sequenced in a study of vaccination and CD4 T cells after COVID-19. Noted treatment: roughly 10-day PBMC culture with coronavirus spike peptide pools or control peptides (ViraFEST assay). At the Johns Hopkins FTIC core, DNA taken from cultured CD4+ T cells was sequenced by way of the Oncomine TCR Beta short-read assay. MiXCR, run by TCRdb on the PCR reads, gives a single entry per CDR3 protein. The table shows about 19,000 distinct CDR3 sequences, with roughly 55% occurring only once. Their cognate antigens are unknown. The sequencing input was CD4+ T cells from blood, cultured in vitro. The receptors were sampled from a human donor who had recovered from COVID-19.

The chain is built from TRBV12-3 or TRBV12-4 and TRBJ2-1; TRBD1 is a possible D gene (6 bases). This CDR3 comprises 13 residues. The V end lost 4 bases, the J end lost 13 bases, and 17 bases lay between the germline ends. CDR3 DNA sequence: TGTGCCAGCAGTTCCCCCACGGGACAAAGCCAGTTCTTC. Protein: CASSSPTGQSQFF.

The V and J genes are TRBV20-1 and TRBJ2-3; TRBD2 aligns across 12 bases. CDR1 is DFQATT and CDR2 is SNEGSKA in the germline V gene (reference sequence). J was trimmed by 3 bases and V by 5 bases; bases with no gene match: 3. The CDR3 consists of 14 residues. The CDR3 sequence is CSAWTSGKTDTQYF. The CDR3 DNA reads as TGCAGTGCTTGGACTAGCGGGAAGACAGATACGCAGTATTTT.

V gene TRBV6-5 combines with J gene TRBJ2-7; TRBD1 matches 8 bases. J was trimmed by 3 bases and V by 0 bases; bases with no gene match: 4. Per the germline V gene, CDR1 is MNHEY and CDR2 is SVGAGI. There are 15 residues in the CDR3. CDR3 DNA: TGTGCCAGCAGTTACTCGGGGGACAGGTTCTACGAGCAGTACTTC. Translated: CASSYSGDRFYEQYF.

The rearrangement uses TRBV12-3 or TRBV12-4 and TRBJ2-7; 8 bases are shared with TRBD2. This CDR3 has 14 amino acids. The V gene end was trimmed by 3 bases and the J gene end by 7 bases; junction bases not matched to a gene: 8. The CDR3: CASSLGLVRGEQYF. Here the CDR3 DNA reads TGTGCCAGCAGTTTGGGACTAGTTCGTGGAGAGCAGTACTTC.

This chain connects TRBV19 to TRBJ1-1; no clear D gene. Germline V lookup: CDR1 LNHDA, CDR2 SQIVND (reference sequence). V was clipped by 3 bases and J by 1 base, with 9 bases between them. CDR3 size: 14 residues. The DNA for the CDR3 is TGTGCCAGTAGTATTATCAGAACGAACACTGAAGCTTTCTTT. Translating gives CASSIIRTNTEAFF.

CDR3 in amino acids: CASSSRENTGELFF. The CDR3 coding sequence is TGTGCCAGCAGCTCGCGGGAGAACACCGGGGAGCTGTTTTTT. The chain employs TRBV7-8 and TRBJ2-2; the D gene is possibly TRBD2 (6 bases). Germline V gene sequence: CDR1 SGHVS, CDR2 FQNEAQ. V dropped 4 bases and J dropped 1 base, with 7 bases sitting between them. The CDR3 is 14 residues long.

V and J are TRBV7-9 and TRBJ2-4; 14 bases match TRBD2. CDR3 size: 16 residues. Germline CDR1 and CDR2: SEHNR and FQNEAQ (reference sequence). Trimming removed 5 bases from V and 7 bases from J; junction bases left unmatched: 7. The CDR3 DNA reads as TGTGCCAGCAGCATCGGGACTAGCGGGAGACGGAACATTCAGTACTTC. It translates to CASSIGTSGRRNIQYF.

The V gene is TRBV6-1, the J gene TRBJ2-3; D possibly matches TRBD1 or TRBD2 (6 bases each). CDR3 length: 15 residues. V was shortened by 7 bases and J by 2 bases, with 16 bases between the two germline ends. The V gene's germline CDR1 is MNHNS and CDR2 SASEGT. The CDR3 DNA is TGTGCCAGCACTCCGAGGGGGGCGGTCACAGATACGCAGTATTTT. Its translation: CASTPRGAVTDTQYF.

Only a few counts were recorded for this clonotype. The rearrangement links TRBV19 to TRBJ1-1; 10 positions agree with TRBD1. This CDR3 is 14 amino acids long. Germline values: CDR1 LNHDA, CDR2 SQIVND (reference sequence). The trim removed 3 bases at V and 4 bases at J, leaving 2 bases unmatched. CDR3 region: CASSIRDRGTEAFF. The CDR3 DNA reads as TGTGCCAGTAGTATTAGGGACAGGGGCACTGAAGCTTTCTTT.

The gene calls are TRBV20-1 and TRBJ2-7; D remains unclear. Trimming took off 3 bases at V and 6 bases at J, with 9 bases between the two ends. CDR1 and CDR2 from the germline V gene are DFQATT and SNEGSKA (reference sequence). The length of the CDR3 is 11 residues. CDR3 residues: CSASSGVEQYF. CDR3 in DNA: TGCAGTGCTAGTTCAGGAGTCGAGCAGTACTTC.

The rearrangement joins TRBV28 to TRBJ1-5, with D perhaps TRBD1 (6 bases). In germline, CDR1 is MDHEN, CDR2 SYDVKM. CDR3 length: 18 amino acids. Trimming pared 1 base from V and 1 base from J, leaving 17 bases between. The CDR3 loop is CASSLSGEGGLSNQPQHF. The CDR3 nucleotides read TGTGCCAGCAGTTTATCAGGTGAAGGGGGTCTAAGCAATCAGCCCCAGCATTTT.

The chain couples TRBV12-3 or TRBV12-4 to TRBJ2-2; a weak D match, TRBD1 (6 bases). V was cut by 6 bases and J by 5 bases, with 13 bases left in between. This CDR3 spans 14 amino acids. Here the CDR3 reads CASRTDRSTGELFF. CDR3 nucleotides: TGTGCCAGCAGAACAGACAGGTCTACCGGGGAGCTGTTTTTT.

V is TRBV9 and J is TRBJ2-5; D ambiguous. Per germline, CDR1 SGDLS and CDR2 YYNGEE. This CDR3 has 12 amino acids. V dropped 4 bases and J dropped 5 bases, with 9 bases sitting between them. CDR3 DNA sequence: TGTGCCAGCAGCCTCTACGGGGAGACCCAGTACTTC. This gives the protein CASSLYGETQYF.

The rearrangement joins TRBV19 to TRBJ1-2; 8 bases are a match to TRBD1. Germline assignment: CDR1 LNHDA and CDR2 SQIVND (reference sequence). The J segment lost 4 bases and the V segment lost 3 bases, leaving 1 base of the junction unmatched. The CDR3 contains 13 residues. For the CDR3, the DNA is TGTGCCAGTAGTATCCAGGGGGCCTATGGCTACACCTTC. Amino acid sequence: CASSIQGAYGYTF.

CDR3 in amino acids: CASSLPGLAVTSTDTQYF. The CDR3 bases are TGTGCCAGCAGCTTGCCGGGACTAGCGGTAACTAGCACAGATACGCAGTATTTT. The chain uses TRBV11-1 and TRBJ2-3, with 11 bases aligning to TRBD2. J lost 0 bases, V lost 3 bases, and 8 bases had no gene match. The germline gives CDR1 SGHAT, CDR2 FQDESV (reference sequence). The CDR3 sequence is 18 residues long.

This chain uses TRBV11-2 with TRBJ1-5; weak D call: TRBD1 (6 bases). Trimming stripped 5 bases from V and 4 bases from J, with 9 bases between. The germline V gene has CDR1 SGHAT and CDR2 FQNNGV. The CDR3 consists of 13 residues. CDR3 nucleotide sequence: TGTGCCAGCAGCCGACAGGAGAATCAGCCCCAGCATTTT. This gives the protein CASSRQENQPQHF.

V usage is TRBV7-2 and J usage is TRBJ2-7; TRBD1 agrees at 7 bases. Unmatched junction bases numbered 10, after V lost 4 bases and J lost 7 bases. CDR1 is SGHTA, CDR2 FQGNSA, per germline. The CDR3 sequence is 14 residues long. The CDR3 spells CASSSDRVRREQYF. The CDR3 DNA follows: TGTGCCAGCAGCTCCGACAGGGTAAGGAGGGAGCAGTACTTC. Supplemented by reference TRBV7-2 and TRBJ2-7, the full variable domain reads GAGVSQSPSNKVTEKGKDVELRCDPISGHTALYWYRQSLGQGLEFLIYFQGNSAPDKSGLPSDRFSAERTGGSVSTLTIQRTQQEDSAVYLCASSSDRVRREQYFGPGTRLTVT.

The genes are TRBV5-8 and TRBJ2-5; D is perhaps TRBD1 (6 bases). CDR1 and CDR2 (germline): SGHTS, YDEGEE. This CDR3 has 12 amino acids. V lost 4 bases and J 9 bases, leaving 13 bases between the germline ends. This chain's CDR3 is CASSNDPGAQYF. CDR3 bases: TGTGCCAGCAGCAATGACCCAGGGGCCCAGTACTTC.

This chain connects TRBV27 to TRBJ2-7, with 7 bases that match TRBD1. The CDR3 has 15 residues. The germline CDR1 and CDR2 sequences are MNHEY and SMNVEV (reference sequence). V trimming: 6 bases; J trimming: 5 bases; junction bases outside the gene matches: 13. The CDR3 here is CASRRVGQLFHEQYF. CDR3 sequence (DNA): TGTGCCAGCAGGAGGGTGGGACAGTTATTCCACGAGCAGTACTTC.

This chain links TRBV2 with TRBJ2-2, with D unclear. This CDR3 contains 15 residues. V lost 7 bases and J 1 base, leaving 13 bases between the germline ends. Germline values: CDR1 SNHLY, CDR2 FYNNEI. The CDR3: CASTIGLGNTGELFF. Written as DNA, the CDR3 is TGTGCCAGCACGATCGGATTAGGGAACACCGGGGAGCTGTTTTTT.

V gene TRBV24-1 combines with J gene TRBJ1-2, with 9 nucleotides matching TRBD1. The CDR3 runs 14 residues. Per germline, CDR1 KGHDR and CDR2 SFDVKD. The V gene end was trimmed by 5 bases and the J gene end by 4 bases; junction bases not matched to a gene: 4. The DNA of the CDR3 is TGTGCCACCAGTGTTGTGGGACAGGGCTATGGCTACACCTTC. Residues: CATSVVGQGYGYTF.

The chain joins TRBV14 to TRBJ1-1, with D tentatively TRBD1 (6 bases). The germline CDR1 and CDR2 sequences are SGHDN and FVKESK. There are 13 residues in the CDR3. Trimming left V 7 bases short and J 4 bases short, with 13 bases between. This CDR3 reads CASTLGAGTEAFF. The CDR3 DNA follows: TGTGCCAGCACTCTGGGGGCTGGCACTGAAGCTTTCTTT.

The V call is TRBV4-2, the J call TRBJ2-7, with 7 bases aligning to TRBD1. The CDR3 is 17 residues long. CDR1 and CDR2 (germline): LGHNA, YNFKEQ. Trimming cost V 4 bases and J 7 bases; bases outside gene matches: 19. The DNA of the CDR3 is TGTGCCAGCAGCCCCCACCCCCTGGGACAGTCCGTAATAGAGCAGTACTTC. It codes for CASSPHPLGQSVIEQYF.

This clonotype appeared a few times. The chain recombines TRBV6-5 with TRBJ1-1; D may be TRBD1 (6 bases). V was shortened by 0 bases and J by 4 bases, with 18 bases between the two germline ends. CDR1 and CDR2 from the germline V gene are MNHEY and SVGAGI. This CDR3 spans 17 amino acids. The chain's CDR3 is CASSYSLGGQVSTEAFF. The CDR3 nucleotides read TGTGCCAGCAGTTACTCCCTTGGGGGGCAGGTCTCCACTGAAGCTTTCTTT.

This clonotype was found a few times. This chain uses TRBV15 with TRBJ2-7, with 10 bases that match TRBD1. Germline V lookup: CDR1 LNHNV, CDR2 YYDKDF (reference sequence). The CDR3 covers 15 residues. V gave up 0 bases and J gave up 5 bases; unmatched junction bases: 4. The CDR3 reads CATSRDLGQGNEQYF. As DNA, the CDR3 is TGTGCCACCAGCAGAGATCTGGGACAGGGGAACGAGCAGTACTTC. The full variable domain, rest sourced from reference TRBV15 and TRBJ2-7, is DAMVIQNPRYQVTQFGKPVTLSCSQTLNHNVMYWYQQKSSQAPKLLFHYYDKDFNNEADTPDNFQSRRPNTSFCFLDIRSPGLGDTAMYLCATSRDLGQGNEQYFGPGTRLTVT.

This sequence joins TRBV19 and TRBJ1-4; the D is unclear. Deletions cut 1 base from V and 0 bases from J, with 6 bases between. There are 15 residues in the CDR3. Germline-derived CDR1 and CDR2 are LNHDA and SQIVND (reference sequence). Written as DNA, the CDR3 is TGTGCCAGTAGTATAGTCCGGGCAACTAATGAAAAACTGTTTTTT. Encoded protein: CASSIVRATNEKLFF.

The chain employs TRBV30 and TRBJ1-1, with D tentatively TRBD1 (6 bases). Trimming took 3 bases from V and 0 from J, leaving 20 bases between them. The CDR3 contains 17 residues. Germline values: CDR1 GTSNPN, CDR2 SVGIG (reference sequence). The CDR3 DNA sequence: TGTGCCTGGAGACGACAGGCCTCCTCATTTATGAACACTGAAGCTTTCTTT. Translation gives CAWRRQASSFMNTEAFF.

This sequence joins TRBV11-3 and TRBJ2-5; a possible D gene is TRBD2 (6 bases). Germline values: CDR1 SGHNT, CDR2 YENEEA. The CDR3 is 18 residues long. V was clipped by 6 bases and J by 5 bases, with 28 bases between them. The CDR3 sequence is CASSYTPRGVGSRETQYF. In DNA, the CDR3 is TGTGCCAGCAGTTATACCCCGCGGGGCGTGGGTTCCCGGGAGACCCAGTACTTC. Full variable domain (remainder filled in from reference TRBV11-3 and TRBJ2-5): EAGVVQSPRYKIIEKKQPVAFWCNPISGHNTLYWYLQNLGQGPELLIRYENEEAVDDSQLPKDRFSAERLKGVDSTLKIQPAELGDSAVYLCASSYTPRGVGSRETQYFGPGTRLLVL.

The CDR3 here is CSARTSGTGTAFF. DNA for the CDR3: TGCAGTGCTAGAACTTCCGGGACAGGGACAGCTTTCTTT. This rearrangement joins TRBV20-1 to TRBJ1-1; TRBD1 matches 9 bases. V lost 2 bases to trimming and J lost 10 bases; unmatched junction nucleotides: 8. Germline assignment: CDR1 DFQATT and CDR2 SNEGSKA (reference sequence). The CDR3 covers 13 residues.

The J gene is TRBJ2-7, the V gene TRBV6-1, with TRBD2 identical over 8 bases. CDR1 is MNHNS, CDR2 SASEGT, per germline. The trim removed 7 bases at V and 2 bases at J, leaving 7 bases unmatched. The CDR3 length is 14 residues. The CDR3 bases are TGTGCCAGCATCTACGGAGCGGGAGCCTACGAGCAGTACTTC. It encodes CASIYGAGAYEQYF.